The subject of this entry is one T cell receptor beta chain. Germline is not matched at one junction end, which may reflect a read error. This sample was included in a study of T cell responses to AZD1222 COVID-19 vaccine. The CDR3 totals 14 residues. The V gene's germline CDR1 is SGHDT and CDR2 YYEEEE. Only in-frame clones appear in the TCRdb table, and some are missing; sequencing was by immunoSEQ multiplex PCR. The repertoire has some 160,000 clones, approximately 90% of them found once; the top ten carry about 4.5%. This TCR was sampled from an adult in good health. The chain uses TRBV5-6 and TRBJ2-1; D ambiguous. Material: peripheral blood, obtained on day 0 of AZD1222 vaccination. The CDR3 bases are TGTGCCAGCAGCTTATTCGGCTCCTACTATGAGCAGTTCTTC. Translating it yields CASSLFGSYYEQFF.